A single sample gave rise to the 27 T cell receptor beta chains below, sequenced in a study of T-cell memory formation after mild COVID-19. TCRdb analysed the 5' RACE reads with MiXCR anew, one entry per CDR3 protein. The profile shows 500,000 to 550,000 distinct CDR3 sequences, about 20% of them singletons. The specimen sequenced was PBMCs or a T cell subset sorted from them (not recorded which). These receptors all come from an adult woman who had mild COVID-19 (a few samples of this study predate the infection). Cell type and time point are not known.

This clonotype was observed once. The V call is TRBV29-1, the J call TRBJ1-2, with TRBD1 matching over 9 bases. CDR1 SQVTM and CDR2 ANQGSEA come from the germline V gene. The length of the CDR3 is 16 residues. J gave up 7 bases and V 4 bases, and 16 bases lay outside the gene matches. The CDR3 DNA reads TGCAGCGTTGGAAGGGACAGGGAGGGCCAGGTGCCTGGCTACACCTTC. Protein sequence: CSVGRDREGQVPGYTF.

In DNA, the CDR3 is TGCAGCGGGATAGGACAGGGGTACACTGAAGCTTTCTTT. Translating it yields CSGIGQGYTEAFF. This rearrangement joins TRBV29-1 to TRBJ1-1; 9 bases are a match to TRBD1. The germline gives CDR1 SQVTM, CDR2 ANQGSEA. J lost 3 bases, V lost 7 bases, and 6 bases had no gene match. The CDR3 is made up of 13 amino acids.

V and J are TRBV24-1 and TRBJ1-5; D gene uncertain. In germline, CDR1 is KGHDR, CDR2 SFDVKD. V lost 10 bases, J lost 10 bases, and 19 bases lay in between. CDR3 size: 13 residues. CDR3 nucleotides: TGTGCCACACCCGGGAGGGCCGAGGGACCCCAGCATTTT. This sequence encodes CATPGRAEGPQHF.

The V call is TRBV12-3 or TRBV12-4, the J call TRBJ2-2; 7 positions agree with TRBD1. The CDR3 sequence is 16 residues long. Trimming removed 3 bases from V and 1 base from J; junction bases left unmatched: 5. CDR3 DNA sequence: TGTGCCAGCAGTTTCCTCGGGACAGAGAACACCGGGGAGCTGTTTTTT. It specifies CASSFLGTENTGELFF.

This clonotype was picked up a small number of times. CDR3: CASSRPLGTQYF. Written as DNA, the CDR3 is TGTGCCAGCAGCAGACCTTTAGGGACCCAGTACTTC. The chain uses TRBV12-3 or TRBV12-4 and TRBJ2-5; no firm D call. There are 12 residues in the CDR3. V was trimmed by 6 bases and J by 7 bases, leaving 12 bases between them.

The J gene is TRBJ1-5, the V gene TRBV7-8; D not resolved. Trimming cost V 5 bases and J 3 bases, with 8 bases left between them. This CDR3 region has 13 residues. Per the germline V gene, CDR1 is SGHVS and CDR2 is FQNEAQ. The CDR3 reads CASSLKNNQPQHF. Written as DNA, the CDR3 is TGTGCCAGCAGCCTCAAGAACAATCAGCCCCAGCATTTT.

The V and J genes are TRBV27 and TRBJ2-7; D unclear. CDR3 length: 16 amino acids. V dropped 0 bases and J dropped 5 bases, with 17 bases sitting between them. CDR1 is MNHEY, CDR2 SMNVEV, per germline (reference sequence). CDR3 nucleotides: TGTGCCAGCAGTTTATCAGTCGGAACCCCTTACGACGAGCAGTACTTC. It translates to CASSLSVGTPYDEQYF.

This clonotype was found many times. This sequence joins TRBV5-6 and TRBJ1-1; 7 bases are a match to TRBD1. The V gene's germline CDR1 is SGHDT and CDR2 YYEEEE. This CDR3 is 14 amino acids long. V shed 5 bases, J shed 2 bases, and the junction held 6 bases outside the gene matches. The CDR3 is CASRSGTANTEAFF. CDR3 nucleotides: TGTGCCAGCAGATCCGGGACAGCAAACACTGAAGCTTTCTTT.

This clonotype was counted many times. The chain carries TRBV18 and TRBJ2-3; the match to TRBD2 covers 14 bases. Unmatched junction bases numbered 5, after V lost 5 bases and J lost 4 bases. Germline V lookup: CDR1 KGHSH, CDR2 LQKENI. This CDR3 has 16 residues. The CDR3 DNA reads as TGTGCCAGCTCATCGGGGACTAGCGGGAGTGCAGATACGCAGTATTTT. This sequence encodes CASSSGTSGSADTQYF.

In this sample, this clonotype turned up a few times. The rearrangement links TRBV18 to TRBJ1-5, with D possibly matching TRBD1 (6 bases). Germline V gives CDR1 KGHSH, CDR2 LQKENI. Trimming removed 3 bases at V and 6 bases at J, with 12 bases between. This CDR3 has 14 residues. CDR3: CASSPTGSRQPQHF. CDR3 DNA sequence: TGTGCCAGCTCACCCACAGGGAGCCGTCAGCCCCAGCATTTT.

This clonotype occurred a few times. The gene calls are TRBV30 and TRBJ2-2, with 9 bases matching TRBD1. CDR1 and CDR2 from the germline V gene are GTSNPN and SVGIG (reference sequence). The CDR3 covers 13 residues. V trimming: 3 bases; J trimming: 8 bases; junction bases outside the gene matches: 4. CDR3: CAWRGDRVGELFF. CDR3 bases: TGTGCCTGGAGGGGGGACAGGGTTGGGGAGCTGTTTTTT. Full variable domain (outside the CDR3, taken from reference TRBV30 and TRBJ2-2): SQTIHQWPATLVQPVGSPLSLECTVEGTSNPNLYWYRQAAGRGLQLLFYSVGIGQISSEVPQNLSASRPQDRQFILSSKKLLLSDSGFYLCAWRGDRVGELFFGEGSRLTVL.

This chain's CDR3 is CASSFLGDYEQYF. CDR3 in DNA: TGTGCCAGCAGTTTTCTGGGAGACTACGAGCAGTACTTC. The chain joins TRBV27 to TRBJ2-7, with TRBD2 as a possible D gene (5 bases). V lost 3 bases, J lost 3 bases, and 9 bases lay in between. CDR1 and CDR2 (germline): MNHEY, SMNVEV (reference sequence). The CDR3 runs 13 residues.

The chain links TRBV7-9 to TRBJ2-3; tentatively, D is TRBD1 (6 bases). Germline V CDR1 and CDR2: SEHNR, FQNEAQ (reference sequence). With 6 bases removed from V and 1 base from J, the gap between germline ends came to 14 bases. The CDR3 has 15 amino acids. As DNA, the CDR3 is TGTGCCAGCAGGACGTCAGGGGTAGGCACAGATACGCAGTATTTT. This codes for CASRTSGVGTDTQYF.

This chain connects TRBV12-3 or TRBV12-4 to TRBJ2-4; possible D gene TRBD2, 5 bases. The germline V and J ends were trimmed by 4 bases and 7 bases, with 5 bases remaining between them. This CDR3 contains 11 residues. The CDR3 loop reads CASSSGNIQYF. The CDR3 nucleotides read TGTGCCAGCAGTTCGGGGAACATTCAGTACTTC.

The chain uses TRBV7-3 and TRBJ2-2; 7 nucleotides line up with TRBD2. The CDR3 length is 17 residues. Per the germline V gene, CDR1 is SGHTA and CDR2 is FQGTGA. V lost 5 bases, J lost 15 bases, and 24 bases stayed unmatched. CDR3: CASSPLAGDYGSGSLFF. The CDR3 nucleotides are TGTGCCAGCAGCCCCCTCGCGGGGGACTACGGATCCGGGTCGTTGTTTTTT.

This clonotype was seen more than once but under ten times. The CDR3 DNA reads as TGTGCCAGCAGTTACCCGGGACTAGGGAACAATGAGCAGTTCTTC. It yields the protein CASSYPGLGNNEQFF. The chain is built from TRBV6-6 and TRBJ2-1; 8 bases agree with TRBD2. CDR3 size: 15 residues. Trimming cost V 2 bases and J 5 bases; bases outside gene matches: 5. In germline, CDR1 is MNHNY, CDR2 SVGAGI (reference sequence).

The chain links TRBV6-5 to TRBJ2-7; the match to TRBD1 covers 10 bases. The CDR3 totals 12 residues. CDR1 and CDR2 from the germline V gene are MNHEY and SVGAGI. After removal of 10 bases from V and 6 bases from J, the junction contained 6 bases not matched to a gene. The CDR3 sequence: CATRDRGREQYF. The CDR3 region has the DNA TGTGCCACCCGGGACAGGGGTCGCGAGCAGTACTTC.

This chain links TRBV4-1 with TRBJ2-1, with a tentative D call TRBD2 (5 bases). V lost 8 bases, J lost 7 bases, and 12 bases lay in between. The CDR3 covers 12 residues. CDR1 and CDR2 (germline): MGHRA, YSYEKL. CDR3 DNA: TGCGCCAGCGGTCCAACGGGAAATGAGCAGTTCTTC. This gives the protein CASGPTGNEQFF.

This clonotype was detected many times. This rearrangement joins TRBV7-3 to TRBJ2-1, with TRBD2 matching over 9 bases. Germline assignment: CDR1 SGHTA and CDR2 FQGTGA. V dropped 0 bases and J dropped 5; count of bases not matched to a gene: 8. The CDR3 consists of 17 residues. CDR3: CASSLTTGGRADNEQFF. The CDR3 DNA reads TGTGCCAGCAGCTTAACGACGGGCGGGAGGGCCGACAATGAGCAGTTCTTC.

The gene calls are TRBV12-3 or TRBV12-4 and TRBJ2-1; 7 bases are a match to TRBD1. Trimming cost V 5 bases and J 8 bases; bases outside gene matches: 12. The CDR3 has 15 residues. CDR3 DNA sequence: TGTGCCAGCAGTCCCCGACAGGGTACGGTGGATGAGCAGTTCTTC. This encodes CASSPRQGTVDEQFF.

The V call is TRBV6-1, the J call TRBJ1-4; D not certain. The CDR3 totals 13 residues. Germline lookup yields CDR1 MNHNS and CDR2 SASEGT. With 6 bases removed from V and 4 bases from J, the gap between germline ends came to 9 bases. CDR3 in amino acids: CASRQTRNEKLFF. CDR3 nucleotides: TGTGCCAGCAGGCAGACCCGTAATGAAAAACTGTTTTTT.

In this sample, this clonotype turned up a few times. The J gene is TRBJ1-6, the V gene TRBV5-8; no definite D call. CDR1 and CDR2 (germline): SGHTS, YDEGEE. The CDR3 sequence is 15 residues long. Trimming took 0 bases from V and 6 from J, leaving 10 bases between them. In nucleotides, the CDR3 is TGTGCCAGCAGCTTGGACCCACTCTCTAATTCACCCCTCCACTTT. It encodes CASSLDPLSNSPLHF. Based on the CDR3 plus reference TRBV5-8 and TRBJ1-6, the full variable domain is EAGVTQSPTHLIKTRGQQATLRCSPISGHTSVYWYQQALGLGLQFLLWYDEGEERNRGNFPPRFSGRQFPNYSSELNVNALELEDSALYLCASSLDPLSNSPLHFGNGTRLTVT.

V usage is TRBV4-2 and J usage is TRBJ2-7, with TRBD1 identical over 8 bases. V lost 2 bases to trimming and J lost 2 bases; unmatched junction nucleotides: 2. CDR1 and CDR2 from the germline V gene are LGHNA and YNFKEQ. CDR3 length: 14 residues. The DNA of the CDR3 is TGTGCCAGCAGCCAATCGGACAGGGCCTACGAGCAGTACTTC. Translating gives CASSQSDRAYEQYF.

This chain connects TRBV12-3 or TRBV12-4 to TRBJ1-5, with 9 bases aligning to TRBD1. The CDR3 has 17 amino acids. The ends lost 5 bases at V and 6 bases at J; junction bases unmatched: 14. CDR3 residues: CASSPGQGRRWGQPQHF. The CDR3 nucleotides are TGTGCCAGCAGTCCGGGACAGGGTAGACGGTGGGGTCAGCCCCAGCATTTT.

V is TRBV6-5 and J is TRBJ2-3; no definite D call. The CDR3 consists of 12 residues. V lost 6 bases, J lost 4 bases, and 8 bases lay in between. CDR1 and CDR2 (germline): MNHEY, SVGAGI. CDR3 region: CASSSDPDTQYF. DNA of the CDR3: TGTGCCAGCAGCTCAGATCCAGATACGCAGTATTTT.

The J gene is TRBJ2-1, the V gene TRBV24-1, with 13 bases aligning to TRBD2. Germline V gene lookup returns CDR1 KGHDR and CDR2 SFDVKD. V was pared by 3 bases and J by 3 bases, with 10 bases of the junction left unmatched. The CDR3 runs 19 residues. In DNA form, the CDR3 reads TGTGCCACCAGTGATAATGCGTGGACTAGCGGGAGTATCTACAATGAGCAGTTCTTC. The encoded protein is CATSDNAWTSGSIYNEQFF.

The J gene is TRBJ1-1, the V gene TRBV7-6, with D unclear. Trimming pared 5 bases from V and 4 bases from J, leaving 11 bases between. Germline V gives CDR1 SGHVS, CDR2 FNYEAQ. The CDR3 length is 13 residues. The CDR3 region has the DNA TGTGCCAGCAGCATAAGTATCGGCACTGAAGCTTTCTTT. Its translation is CASSISIGTEAFF.